Below are 20 T cell receptor beta chains sequenced from a single sample in a study of tumor and adjacent non-tumor tissue in lung cancer. The template was RNA from unsorted bulk tissue. The library came from three nested PCR rounds adapted from ARM-PCR protocols. TCRdb used MiXCR to reprocess the multiplex PCR reads, holding one entry per CDR3 protein. The sample records around 200,000 distinct CDR3 sequences, 71% being singletons. Material for sequencing was lung tumor tissue. Receptors originate from a man between 60 and 75 years old with non-small cell lung cancer.

To note about this clonotype: A much larger clone lies a single base off, so this may be a read error. The chain uses TRBV12-3 or TRBV12-4 and TRBJ2-7; 7 bases agree with TRBD2. The CDR3 consists of 13 residues. The V and J ends lost 7 bases and 3 bases, in that order; junction bases with no gene match: 6. CDR3 loop: CASILWGGYEQYF. In DNA form, the CDR3 reads TGTGCCAGCATTCTCTGGGGGGGCTACGAGCAGTACTTC.

Concerning this clonotype: Relative to the germline gene, one junction end is altered; a read error may explain this. The rearrangement links TRBV11-1 to TRBJ2-7; D assignment may be TRBD1 or TRBD2 (6 bases each). CDR3 length: 15 amino acids. The germline V gene encodes CDR1 SGHAT and CDR2 FQDESV (reference sequence). For the CDR3, the DNA is TGTGCCAACAGCTTATGGGTCAGGGGACTCGACGAGCAGTACTTC. Its translation: CANSLWVRGLDEQYF.

To note about this clonotype: A much more abundant neighbour one base away suggests this may be a read error. CDR3 coding DNA: TGTGCCAGCAGCCAGGCTCGGGACTCAAACAAAGATACGCAGTATTTT. The encoded protein is CASSQARDSNKDTQYF. The chain couples TRBV4-2 to TRBJ2-3; tentative D call: TRBD2 (6 bases). Trimming removed 3 bases at V and 5 bases at J, with 18 bases between. Germline-derived CDR1 and CDR2 are LGHNA and YNFKEQ. The CDR3 length is 16 residues.

This clonotype was counted only a few times. The chain combines TRBV30 with TRBJ2-1, with D maybe TRBD2 (5 bases). Per germline, CDR1 GTSNPN and CDR2 SVGIG (reference sequence). V lost 2 bases to trimming and J lost 2 bases, with 10 bases between them. CDR3 size: 14 residues. The CDR3 DNA follows: TGTGCCTGGAGTTCCGGGGTAACCTACAATGAGCAGTTCTTC. This sequence encodes CAWSSGVTYNEQFF. The full variable domain, with the rest looked up from reference TRBV30 and TRBJ2-1, is SQTIHQWPATLVQPVGSPLSLECTVEGTSNPNLYWYRQAAGRGLQLLFYSVGIGQISSEVPQNLSASRPQDRQFILSSKKLLLSDSGFYLCAWSSGVTYNEQFFGPGTRLTVL.

This clonotype was counted once. A much larger clone sits a single nucleotide away, making a read error possible. The chain uses TRBV7-3 and TRBJ2-1; TRBD1 matches 7 bases. The J segment lost 11 bases and the V segment lost 5 bases, leaving 15 bases of the junction unmatched. Germline-derived CDR1 and CDR2 are SGHTA and FQGTGA. CDR3 length equals 15 residues. The CDR3 reads CASSPRGQLIDKQFF. DNA of the CDR3: TGTGCCAGCAGCCCTAGGGGACAGTTAATCGATAAGCAGTTCTTC.

The rearrangement uses TRBV7-9 and TRBJ1-1; D not resolved. V was pared by 3 bases and J by 0 bases, with 17 bases between. CDR1 SEHNR and CDR2 FQNEAQ come from the germline V gene (reference sequence). This CDR3 comprises 17 residues. The CDR3: CASSFPTGGGLNTEAFF. CDR3 DNA sequence: TGTGCCAGCAGCTTCCCGACGGGAGGAGGTCTGAACACTGAAGCTTTCTTT.

The sample holds one count of this clonotype. One end of the junction fails to match germline, which may point to a read error. V usage is TRBV20-1 and J usage is TRBJ1-1; tentatively, D is TRBD1 (6 bases). The CDR3 length is 14 residues. Germline V lookup: CDR1 DFQATT, CDR2 SNEGSKA (reference sequence). The CDR3 sequence is CSASRAGDATDAFF. The CDR3 DNA is TGCAGTGCTAGCAGGGCAGGGGATGCCACTGATGCTTTCTTT.

Concerning this clonotype: Since no conserved phenylalanine or tryptophan closes the CDR3, a read error is the likely cause. The genes are TRBV20-1 and TRBJ2-1; 7 bases are shared with TRBD1. V gave up 1 base and J gave up 7 bases; unmatched junction bases: 4. The CDR3 has 13 amino acids. The germline V gene has CDR1 DFQATT and CDR2 SNEGSKA (reference sequence). The CDR3, as DNA: TGCAGTGCTAGAGTCCTGACAGGGAATGAGCAGTTCTTA. Protein sequence: CSARVLTGNEQFL.

This clonotype was seen more than once but under ten times. This chain joins TRBV6-5 and TRBJ1-6; 7 nucleotides line up with TRBD1. The CDR3 covers 15 residues. The germline CDR1 and CDR2 sequences are MNHEY and SVGAGI. Trimming took 5 bases from V and 0 from J; bases not matched to a gene: 1. The CDR3 DNA is TGTGCCAGCAGTGCAGGGGGCTCCTATAATTCACCCCTCCACTTT. This codes for CASSAGGSYNSPLHF.

Details on this clonotype: Mismatch with germline at one junction end may stem from a read error. The chain has TRBV6-2 or TRBV6-3 and TRBJ2-1; 9 bases align to TRBD2. The CDR3 has 15 amino acids. Germline V gene lookup returns CDR1 MNHEY and CDR2 SVGEGT. CDR3 sequence: CASGSSGKVYNEQLF. The CDR3 bases are TGTGCCAGCGGTTCTAGCGGGAAGGTCTACAATGAGCAGCTCTTC.

As for this clonotype: Given a much more abundant clone one base away, this may be a read error. V usage is TRBV6-1 and J usage is TRBJ1-5; TRBD1 aligns across 7 bases. V trimming: 4 bases; J trimming: 5 bases; junction bases outside the gene matches: 11. The CDR3 consists of 16 residues. CDR1 MNHNS and CDR2 SASEGT come from the germline V gene. This CDR3 is CASSVKPGGSYQPQHF. Written as DNA, the CDR3 is TGTGCCAGCAGTGTGAAGCCAGGGGGATCCTATCAGCCCCAGCATTTT.

This clonotype has more than one count but fewer than ten. This may stem from a read error, because a much larger clone lies one nucleotide away. The V gene is TRBV6-2 or TRBV6-3, the J gene TRBJ2-1, with 7 nucleotides matching TRBD2. The junction had 12 bases not matched to a gene; V was cut back by 0 bases and J by 7 bases. The length of the CDR3 is 17 residues. Per germline, CDR1 MNHEY and CDR2 SVGEGT. DNA of the CDR3: TGTGCCAGCAGTTACTCCCTGGGAGCGGGAAGCATGAATGAGCAGTTCTTC. Amino acids: CASSYSLGAGSMNEQFF.

A note on this clonotype: A junction boundary mismatches the germline segment, possibly from a read error. The chain combines TRBV12-3 or TRBV12-4 with TRBJ1-1; 7 bases are shared with TRBD1. This CDR3 has 13 residues. The chain's CDR3 is CASDRAARGEVFF. Here the CDR3 DNA reads TGTGCCAGCGACAGGGCGGCACGAGGAGAAGTTTTCTTT.

V is TRBV24-1 and J is TRBJ2-1; 11 bases fit TRBD2. This CDR3 is 16 amino acids long. Germline lookup yields CDR1 KGHDR and CDR2 SFDVKD. Trimming removed 3 bases from V and 0 bases from J; junction bases left unmatched: 0. This CDR3 reads CATSDTSGSSYNEQFF. In DNA, the CDR3 is TGTGCCACCAGTGATACTAGCGGGAGCTCCTACAATGAGCAGTTCTTC.

About this clonotype itself: Compared with germline, one end of the junction differs, possibly owing to a read error. This sequence joins TRBV20-1 and TRBJ1-5, with D possibly matching TRBD1 (6 bases). The CDR3 contains 12 residues. The germline V gene encodes CDR1 DFQATT and CDR2 SNEGSKA (reference sequence). CDR3 in DNA: TGCAGTGGCGGGGGCGGGAATCGGCCCCAACATTTT. Protein: CSGGGGNRPQHF.

Comments on this clonotype: A much larger clone lies one base from this, so it may be a read error. The chain joins TRBV20-1 to TRBJ1-2; D is ambiguous. The V gene's germline CDR1 is DFQATT and CDR2 SNEGSKA (reference sequence). This CDR3 region has 13 residues. The V and J ends lost 2 bases and 5 bases respectively, with 12 bases between them. Here the CDR3 reads CSARQFLEYGYTF. In nucleotides, the CDR3 is TGCAGTGCTAGACAGTTTTTGGAGTATGGCTACACCTTC.

As regards this clonotype: A junction boundary mismatches the germline segment, possibly from a read error. The chain couples TRBV11-2 to TRBJ1-2; D is uncertain. The CDR3 totals 16 residues. Per the germline V gene, CDR1 is SGHAT and CDR2 is FQNNGV. CDR3 region: CASSSLRGRGNCGYTF. CDR3 sequence (DNA): TGTGCCAGCAGCTCCCTGCGAGGGAGAGGGAACTGTGGCTACACCTTC. The entire variable domain, with the rest obtained from reference TRBV11-2 and TRBJ1-2, is as follows: EAGVAQSPRYKIIEKRQSVAFWCNPISGHATLYWYQQILGQGPKLLIQFQNNGVVDDSQLPKDRFSAERLKGVDSTLKIQPAKLEDSAVYLCASSSLRGRGNCGYTFGSGTRLTVV.

V usage is TRBV5-1 and J usage is TRBJ1-1, with a tentative D call TRBD1 (5 bases). The CDR3 has 15 amino acids. Trimming shortened V by 1 base and J by 0 bases, and 10 bases separated the two germline ends. Germline V gives CDR1 SGHRS, CDR2 YFSETQ. The CDR3 DNA reads as TGCGCCAGCAGCTTGACAGGAGGCATGAACACTGAAGCTTTCTTT. It yields the protein CASSLTGGMNTEAFF. Drawing the rest from reference TRBV5-1 and TRBJ1-1, the complete variable domain is KAGVTQTPRYLIKTRGQQVTLSCSPISGHRSVSWYQQTPGQGLQFLFEYFSETQRNKGNFPGRFSGRQFSNSRSEMNVSTLELGDSALYLCASSLTGGMNTEAFFGQGTRLTVV.

As concerns this clonotype: Mismatch with germline at one junction end may stem from a read error. V usage is TRBV29-1 and J usage is TRBJ2-4; D is perhaps TRBD2 (5 bases). In germline, CDR1 is SQVTM, CDR2 ANQGSEA. This CDR3 is built from 14 residues. CDR3: CSVVSRLAQNIQYF. In nucleotides, the CDR3 is TGCAGCGTTGTGTCTAGGCTAGCCCAAAACATTCAGTACTTC.

The V gene is TRBV5-6, the J gene TRBJ2-3; 8 bases map to TRBD1. Germline V CDR1 and CDR2: SGHDT, YYEEEE. Unmatched junction bases numbered 6, after V lost 5 bases and J lost 1 base. The CDR3 totals 15 residues. The CDR3 protein is CASSLQGVGTDTQYF. The CDR3 DNA reads TGTGCCAGCAGTTTACAGGGGGTGGGCACAGATACGCAGTATTTT.